What follows are 26 T cell receptor beta chains derived from one specimen sequenced in a study of blood T cell repertoires in COVID-19. The protocol was immunoSEQ multiplex PCR, while the TCRdb copy is restricted to in-frame clones and leaves out a portion. This table has around 260,000 clones, approximately 85% appearing once. Sequenced input: peripheral blood. Receptors were obtained from a human donor with COVID-19, enrolled during active disease. The donor label of this sample is uncertain.

J is TRBJ1-2 and V is TRBV20-1, with a tentative D call TRBD1 (6 bases). V dropped 3 bases and J dropped 12 bases, with 11 bases sitting between them. The V gene's germline CDR1 is DFQATT and CDR2 SNEGSKA (reference sequence). This CDR3 comprises 10 residues. CDR3 DNA: TGCAGTGCTAGGGGGGCAGTAAACACCTTC. Encoded protein: CSARGAVNTF.

This clone has a handful of counts. The gene calls are TRBV19 and TRBJ2-6; 7 positions agree with TRBD2. Trimming removed 3 bases from V and 0 bases from J; junction bases left unmatched: 5. Germline lookup yields CDR1 LNHDA and CDR2 SQIVND (reference sequence). The CDR3 loop spans 17 amino acids. This chain's CDR3 is CASSITRGGSGANVLTF. The CDR3 DNA is TGTGCCAGTAGTATCACACGCGGGGGCTCTGGGGCCAACGTCCTGACTTTC.

This chain connects TRBV6-5 to TRBJ2-7, with D possibly TRBD2 on 7 matching bases. The CDR3 sequence is 15 residues long. With 6 bases removed from V and 2 bases from J, the gap between germline ends came to 17 bases. CDR1 and CDR2 (germline): MNHEY, SVGAGI. For the CDR3, the DNA is TGTGCCAGCAGCCGGGGGGCGGAGAGGGCCTACGAGCAGTACTTC. It yields the protein CASSRGAERAYEQYF.

The chain has TRBV3-1 (or the pseudogene TRBV3-2) and TRBJ2-1; D gene ambiguous. This CDR3 comprises 15 residues. V gave up 2 bases and J gave up 0 bases, with 8 bases separating them. In germline, CDR1 is LGHDT, CDR2 YNNKEL (reference sequence). Written as DNA, the CDR3 is TGTGCCAGCAGCCAATACCGGAGCTCCTACAATGAGCAGTTCTTC. It encodes CASSQYRSSYNEQFF.

The chain employs TRBV2 and TRBJ2-2, with TRBD2 identical over 11 bases. Per the germline V gene, CDR1 is SNHLY and CDR2 is FYNNEI. The V segment lost 6 bases and the J segment 7 bases; nucleotides outside the gene matches: 4. The CDR3 runs to 14 residues. Here the CDR3 reads CASRLAGVVGELFF. CDR3 DNA: TGTGCCAGCAGACTAGCGGGAGTTGTCGGGGAGCTGTTTTTT.

The rearrangement links TRBV2 to TRBJ2-1; 8 nucleotides agree with TRBD2. The germline gives CDR1 SNHLY, CDR2 FYNNEI. The length of the CDR3 is 16 residues. J gave up 6 bases and V 3 bases, and 10 bases lay outside the gene matches. The CDR3 loop reads CASSDYTLAGTNEQFF. The CDR3 DNA sequence: TGTGCCAGCAGTGATTATACCCTAGCGGGTACCAATGAGCAGTTCTTC.

The chain has TRBV18 and TRBJ1-5; weak D call: TRBD1 (5 bases). Looked up from germline, CDR1 is KGHSH and CDR2 is LQKENI. The CDR3 loop spans 14 amino acids. V lost 6 bases to trimming and J lost 0 bases, with 9 bases between them. The CDR3 nucleotides read TGTGCCAGCTCTCGGGGGGATAGCAATCAGCCCCAGCATTTT. Translation: CASSRGDSNQPQHF.

The CDR3 here is CASSVLQQNTGELFF. As DNA, the CDR3 is TGTGCCAGCAGCGTGCTACAGCAGAACACCGGGGAGCTGTTTTTT. This sequence joins TRBV11-2 and TRBJ2-2; no firm D call. V lost 5 bases and J 1 base, leaving 11 bases between the germline ends. Germline CDR1 reads SGHAT; CDR2 reads FQNNGV. CDR3 length: 15 residues.

The rearrangement joins TRBV3-1 (or the pseudogene TRBV3-2) to TRBJ2-7; D possibly corresponds to TRBD1 (5 bases). V lost 2 bases and J 3 bases, leaving 14 bases between the germline ends. The germline CDR1 and CDR2 sequences are LGHDT and YNNKEL (reference sequence). The CDR3 spans 15 residues. DNA for the CDR3: TGTGCCAGCAGCCAAATGGCCAGGGCGATCTACGAGCAGTACTTC. It codes for CASSQMARAIYEQYF.

The chain combines TRBV12-3 or TRBV12-4 with TRBJ2-3; D gene ambiguous. V was pared by 6 bases and J by 7 bases, with 8 bases between. The CDR3 contains 11 residues. CDR3 DNA: TGTGCCAGCAGGGCCGTCAATACGCAGTATTTT. It is translated as CASRAVNTQYF.

V usage is TRBV18 and J usage is TRBJ1-2; 7 nucleotides agree with TRBD1. This CDR3 spans 15 amino acids. Per germline, CDR1 KGHSH and CDR2 LQKENI. With V trimmed by 1 base and J by 1 base, 3 bases remained unmatched. The CDR3 nucleotides read TGTGCCAGCTCACCACGAGGACAGGATAACTATGGCTACACCTTC. The encoded protein is CASSPRGQDNYGYTF.

For the CDR3, the DNA is TGTGCCAGCAGTGAATACAGGGTGAGCGAAAAACTGTTTTTT. Translating it yields CASSEYRVSEKLFF. This chain joins TRBV25-1 and TRBJ1-4, with D possibly TRBD1 on 5 matching bases. Between the trimmed V and J ends, which lost 0 bases and 8 bases, there was a span of 10 bases. Germline loops: CDR1 MGHDK, CDR2 SYGVNS. The CDR3 is 14 amino acids. The entire variable domain, with the rest obtained from reference TRBV25-1 and TRBJ1-4, is as follows: EADIYQTPRYLVIGTGKKITLECSQTMGHDKMYWYQQDPGMELHLIHYSYGVNSTEKGDLSSESTVSRIRTEHFPLTLESARPSHTSQYLCASSEYRVSEKLFFGSGTQLSVL.

The V and J genes are TRBV7-2 and TRBJ2-2, with D possibly being TRBD2 (5 bases). CDR3 size: 15 residues. Germline CDR1 reads SGHTA; CDR2 reads FQGNSA. V shed 7 bases and J shed 0 bases, with 12 bases lying between them. Here the CDR3 reads CASTLAGPNTGELFF. The CDR3 nucleotides read TGTGCCAGCACGCTGGCGGGTCCGAACACCGGGGAGCTGTTTTTT.

The chain couples TRBV3-1 (or the pseudogene TRBV3-2) to TRBJ2-4; a weak D match, TRBD1 (5 bases). Germline loops: CDR1 LGHDT, CDR2 YNNKEL (reference sequence). CDR3 length: 15 amino acids. Trimming took off 4 bases at V and 5 bases at J, with 15 bases between the two ends. This CDR3 reads CASSPRATWQNIQYF. DNA of the CDR3: TGTGCCAGCAGCCCCAGGGCTACTTGGCAAAACATTCAGTACTTC.

The chain recombines TRBV7-3 with TRBJ2-7, with 14 bases that match TRBD2. CDR3 length: 15 amino acids. Germline trimming cut 4 bases from V and 3 bases from J; bases unmatched to any gene: 2. In germline, CDR1 is SGHTA, CDR2 FQGTGA. Here the CDR3 reads CASSSGLAGDYEQYF. CDR3 in DNA: TGTGCCAGCAGCTCGGGACTAGCGGGGGACTACGAGCAGTACTTC.

The CDR3 protein is CASSLPQTNYGYTF. The CDR3 DNA reads as TGTGCCAGCAGTTTACCCCAGACTAACTATGGCTACACCTTC. V gene TRBV28 combines with J gene TRBJ1-2, with unresolved D. Germline V gene lookup returns CDR1 MDHEN and CDR2 SYDVKM. Trimming removed 2 bases from V and 0 bases from J, with 7 bases in between. The CDR3 has 14 residues.

The V gene is TRBV5-4, the J gene TRBJ2-7, with TRBD2 identical over 13 bases. Germline values: CDR1 SGHNT, CDR2 YYREEE (reference sequence). With V trimmed by 3 bases and J by 2 bases, 2 bases remained unmatched. CDR3 length equals 15 residues. CDR3 nucleotide sequence: TGTGCCAGCAGCTGGACTAGCGGGAGTACCTACGAGCAGTACTTC. It translates to CASSWTSGSTYEQYF.

The J gene is TRBJ1-2, the V gene TRBV3-1 (or the pseudogene TRBV3-2); D gene ambiguous. This CDR3 is 14 amino acids long. Trimming cost V 1 base and J 4 bases, with 10 bases left between them. Germline V gives CDR1 LGHDT, CDR2 YNNKEL (reference sequence). The CDR3 loop is CASSQAAHSYGYTF. DNA for the CDR3: TGTGCCAGCAGCCAAGCGGCGCACAGCTATGGCTACACCTTC.

The chain has TRBV6-2 or TRBV6-3 and TRBJ1-1; D is perhaps TRBD1 (6 bases). The V gene's germline CDR1 is MNHEY and CDR2 SVGEGT. Trimming removed 5 bases at V and 6 bases at J, with 19 bases between. The CDR3 is 15 residues long. The CDR3 loop reads CASSRGPGVRSEAFF. Here the CDR3 DNA reads TGTGCCAGCAGTCGCGGACCAGGGGTTAGGTCTGAAGCTTTCTTT.

The V call is TRBV18, the J call TRBJ1-3; tentatively, D is TRBD1 (5 bases). Germline V gene data show CDR1 as KGHSH and CDR2 as LQKENI. CDR3 length: 14 residues. Deletions cut 1 base from V and 6 bases from J, with 10 bases between. CDR3 in DNA: TGTGCCAGCTCACCACGACAGCCGTTAAACACCATATATTTT. Protein sequence: CASSPRQPLNTIYF.

This sequence joins TRBV25-1 and TRBJ1-3, with a weak D call TRBD1 (6 bases). There are 12 residues in the CDR3. The germline CDR1 and CDR2 sequences are MGHDK and SYGVNS. V lost 8 bases, J lost 3 bases, and 8 bases lay in between. The CDR3 here is CASQGNGNTIYF. For the CDR3, the DNA is TGTGCCAGCCAGGGGAATGGAAACACCATATATTTT.

The chain recombines TRBV7-9 with TRBJ2-1, with TRBD2 matching over 7 bases. In germline, CDR1 is SEHNR, CDR2 FQNEAQ (reference sequence). The V segment lost 0 bases and the J segment 13 bases; nucleotides outside the gene matches: 6. The CDR3 spans 13 residues. The CDR3 DNA sequence: TGTGCCAGCAGCTTAGCGGGGGGGACTACCCAGTTCTTC. Translated: CASSLAGGTTQFF.

Here the CDR3 reads CASSLQVVNEKLFF. DNA of the CDR3: TGTGCCAGCAGCTTGCAGGTCGTTAATGAAAAACTGTTTTTT. This rearrangement joins TRBV5-5 to TRBJ1-4; D uncertain. V lost 1 base and J lost 4, with 8 bases in between. Looked up from germline, CDR1 is SGHKS and CDR2 is YYEKEE (reference sequence). The CDR3 consists of 14 residues. The variable domain in full, with the rest retrieved from reference TRBV5-5 and TRBJ1-4, is DAGVTQSPTHLIKTRGQQVTLRCSPISGHKSVSWYQQVLGQGPQFIFQYYEKEERGRGNFPDRFSARQFPNYSSELNVNALLLGDSALYLCASSLQVVNEKLFFGSGTQLSVL.

The chain combines TRBV25-1 with TRBJ1-1; maybe TRBD1 (6 bases). The CDR3 loop spans 14 amino acids. In germline, CDR1 is MGHDK, CDR2 SYGVNS. V was trimmed by 6 bases and J by 5 bases, leaving 16 bases between them. This CDR3 reads CASRGAQGRTEAFF. The CDR3, as DNA: TGTGCCAGCAGGGGAGCGCAGGGGCGAACTGAAGCTTTCTTT.

This clone has more than one count but fewer than ten. The V call is TRBV2, the J call TRBJ1-6; possible D gene TRBD1, 5 bases. The germline V gene has CDR1 SNHLY and CDR2 FYNNEI. This CDR3 has 15 amino acids. V shed 2 bases and J shed 1 base, with 6 bases lying between them. The CDR3 bases are TGTGCCAGCAGTGAACAGGGTTCCTATAATTCACCCCTCCACTTT. This codes for CASSEQGSYNSPLHF.

This clone has only one observation. V usage is TRBV2 and J usage is TRBJ1-4; no clear D. The CDR3 runs to 14 residues. Germline loops: CDR1 SNHLY, CDR2 FYNNEI. The ends were cut back, 9 bases at V and 0 bases at J, with 11 bases in the middle. The CDR3 spells CASIPGATNEKLFF. The CDR3 nucleotides read TGTGCCAGTATCCCCGGGGCAACTAATGAAAAACTGTTTTTT. The full variable domain, in which reference TRBV2 and TRBJ1-4 provide the parts outside the CDR3, is EPEVTQTPSHQVTQMGQEVILRCVPISNHLYFYWYRQILGQKVEFLVSFYNNEISEKSEIFDDQFSVERPDGSNFTLKIRSTKLEDSAMYFCASIPGATNEKLFFGSGTQLSVL.